The T cell receptor (beta chain) described here comes from a study of long-term antiretroviral therapy in people with HIV. Runs used v3.0 of the immunoSEQ assay and were done at survey level. The repertoire was sequenced with immunoSEQ multiplex PCR; TCRdb's copy has only in-frame clones and lacks some. Here the sample spans tens of thousands of clones, about four fifths being singletons. Germline assignment: CDR1 SGHTA and CDR2 FQGTGA. The V gene lost 4 bases and the J gene lost 2 bases, with 9 bases spanning the gap. The CDR3 extends over 13 amino acids. The receptor was derived from a middle-aged man with HIV. The rearrangement uses TRBV7-3 and TRBJ2-7; D gene uncertain. Source: unsorted PBMCs, taken 2.4 years after starting antiretroviral therapy. DNA of the CDR3: TGTGCCAGCAGCTACGCCGGCACCTACGAGCAGTACTTC. Its translation is CASSYAGTYEQYF.